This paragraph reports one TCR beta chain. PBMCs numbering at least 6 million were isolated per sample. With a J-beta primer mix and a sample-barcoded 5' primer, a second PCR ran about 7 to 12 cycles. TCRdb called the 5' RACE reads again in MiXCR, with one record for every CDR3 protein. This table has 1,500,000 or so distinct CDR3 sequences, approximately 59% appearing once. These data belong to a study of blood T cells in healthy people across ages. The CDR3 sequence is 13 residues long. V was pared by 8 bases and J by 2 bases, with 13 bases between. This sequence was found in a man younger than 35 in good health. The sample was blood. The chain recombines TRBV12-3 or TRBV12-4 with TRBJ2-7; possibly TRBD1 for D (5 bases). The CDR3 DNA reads TGTGCCAGCCAGATAGGGGCAACCTACGAGCAGTACTTC. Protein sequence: CASQIGATYEQYF.